Listed here is a single T cell receptor beta chain. This entry is derived from a study of blood T cell repertoires in COVID-19. Under the authors' procedure: Reference gene primer amplification in the assay estimated nucleated cell counts. Sequencing was performed with immunoSEQ multiplex PCR; in TCRdb, only in-frame clones are kept and a portion is missing. D and trimming were read from the DNA, whereas the V and J calls and clone size are those reported in that table. The sample shows some 390,000 clones, about 87% of them seen only once. Patients from Seattle were sampled longitudinally, starting during active infection. In germline, CDR1 is MNHEY, CDR2 SVGAGI. The CDR3 is made up of 15 amino acids. V lost 6 bases and J 3 bases, leaving 15 bases between the germline ends.

The receptor's source is a woman aged 60 to 75 with COVID-19, enrolled during active disease. J is TRBJ1-3 and V is TRBV6-5; D not resolved. The sequencing sample was made of peripheral blood. CDR3 in amino acids: CASSLRSGSGNTIYF. The CDR3 region has the DNA TGTGCCAGCAGCTTACGGTCGGGAAGTGGAAACACCATATATTTT.